Here is one TCR beta chain with its context. What it binds is not known. The data were produced by immunoSEQ multiplex PCR, yet TCRdb's version contains in-frame clones alone and is incomplete. Among around 160,000 clones, approximately 90% were seen once, and the ten largest hold 4.1%. The sample belongs to a study of radiation and T cells in renal cell carcinoma. On the study more broadly: Nephrectomy followed 15 Gy stereotactic body radiation by 4 weeks.

The CDR3 sequence is 17 residues long. With V trimmed by 2 bases and J by 3 bases, 9 bases remained unmatched. CDR1 and CDR2 from the germline V gene are KGHSH and LQKENI. Time point denoted: baseline pretreatment blood. Treatment of the sample: 15 Gy SBRT to primary tumor, nephrectomy 4 weeks later. The tumor was a clear cell renal cell carcinoma. Regarding the study as a whole: Without pretreatment biopsies, baseline tumor clonotype presence was undetermined. Top tumor clonotypes rose in blood 2 weeks post-radiation, then contracted.

The sequencing here drew on blood, taken from a patient whose treatment included radiotherapy and nephrectomy. The chain has TRBV18 and TRBJ2-1; TRBD2 matches 8 bases. This sequence was found in a woman aged 70-85 years with renal cell carcinoma. The chain's CDR3 is CASSPIASGGLYNEQFF. DNA of the CDR3: TGTGCCAGCTCACCAATTGCGAGCGGGGGCCTCTACAATGAGCAGTTCTTC. The full variable domain, completed using reference TRBV18 and TRBJ2-1, is NAGVMQNPRHLVRRRGQEARLRCSPMKGHSHVYWYRQLPEEGLKFMVYLQKENIIDESGMPKERFSAEFPKEGPSILRIQQVVRGDSAAYFCASSPIASGGLYNEQFFGPGTRLTVL.